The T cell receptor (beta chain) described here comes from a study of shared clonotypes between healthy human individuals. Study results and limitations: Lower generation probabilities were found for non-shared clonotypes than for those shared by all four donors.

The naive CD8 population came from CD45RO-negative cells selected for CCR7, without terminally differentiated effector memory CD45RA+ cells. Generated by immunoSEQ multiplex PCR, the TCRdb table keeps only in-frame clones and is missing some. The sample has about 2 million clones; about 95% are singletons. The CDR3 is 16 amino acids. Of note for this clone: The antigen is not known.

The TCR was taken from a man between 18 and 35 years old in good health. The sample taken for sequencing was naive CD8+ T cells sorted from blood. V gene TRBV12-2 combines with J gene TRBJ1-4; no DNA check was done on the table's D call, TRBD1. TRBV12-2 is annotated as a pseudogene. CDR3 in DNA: TGTGCAAGTCGCTTCTTTCCGGGACAGGCTAATGAAAAACTGTTTTTT. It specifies CASRFFPGQANEKLFF.